The 24 T cell receptor beta chains presented below share a single source sample, sequenced in a study of T cells after yellow fever vaccination. TCRdb called the 5' RACE reads again in MiXCR, with one record for every CDR3 protein. In the table there are about 630,000 distinct CDR3 sequences, 9% to 15% of which are singletons. This specimen consisted of PBMCs, obtained on the day of the yellow fever booster vaccination. Receptors were obtained from a young man who received the YFV17D yellow fever vaccine.

The V call is TRBV25-1, the J call TRBJ1-1; unclear D gene. The CDR3 consists of 11 residues. The ends were cut back, 4 bases at V and 4 bases at J, with 4 bases in the middle. Germline CDR1 reads MGHDK; CDR2 reads SYGVNS. The CDR3 protein is CASSVSTEAFF. Here the CDR3 DNA reads TGTGCCAGCAGTGTCAGCACTGAAGCTTTCTTT.

The chain recombines TRBV10-1 with TRBJ2-1; 7 bases map to TRBD1. After removal of 0 bases from V and 5 bases from J, the junction contained 4 bases not matched to a gene. CDR3 size: 15 residues. Looked up from germline, CDR1 is WNHNN and CDR2 is SYGVQD (reference sequence). The CDR3 DNA reads TGCGCCAGCAGTGAGTCCGGGACAGCTAACAATGAGCAGTTCTTC. Its protein product is CASSESGTANNEQFF.

The V and J genes are TRBV5-6 and TRBJ2-1; unclear D gene. Trimming removed 7 bases from V and 4 bases from J, with 9 bases in between. The CDR3 has 12 amino acids. CDR1 SGHDT and CDR2 YYEEEE come from the germline V gene. Written as DNA, the CDR3 is TGTGCCAGCCTAGACTCGTACAATGAGCAGTTCTTC. Residues: CASLDSYNEQFF.

This clonotype was observed a few times. The gene calls are TRBV29-1 and TRBJ1-2, with D uncertain. Germline CDR1 is SQVTM and CDR2 is ANQGSEA. The CDR3 has 13 amino acids. Trimming removed 5 bases from V and 1 base from J, with 11 bases in between. The CDR3 coding sequence is TGCAGCGTTTCCGCGGAGAATAACTATGGCTACACCTTC. It encodes CSVSAENNYGYTF. Complete variable domain (other parts from reference TRBV29-1 and TRBJ1-2): SAVISQKPSRDICQRGTSLTIQCQVDSQVTMMFWYRQQPGQSLTLIATANQGSEATYESGFVIDKFPISRPNLTFSTLTVSNMSPEDSSIYLCSVSAENNYGYTFGSGTRLTVV.

This clonotype was seen a few times. The V gene is TRBV9, the J gene TRBJ1-1; TRBD1 agrees at 7 bases. Germline CDR1 SGDLS, CDR2 YYNGEE. This CDR3 is built from 14 residues. V lost 2 bases to trimming and J lost 4 bases; unmatched junction nucleotides: 5. CDR3 coding DNA: TGTGCCAGCAGCGTGACAGGGTTGGGCACTGAAGCTTTCTTT. Translated, it gives CASSVTGLGTEAFF.

V and J are TRBV20-1 and TRBJ2-4; D not resolved. The CDR3 runs 13 residues. Looked up from germline, CDR1 is DFQATT and CDR2 is SNEGSKA (reference sequence). The V gene lost 6 bases and the J gene lost 1 base, with 10 bases spanning the gap. CDR3 DNA: TGCAGTGCCCCCCGTCATGCCAAAAACATTCAGTACTTC. Protein product: CSAPRHAKNIQYF.

The chain has TRBV10-3 and TRBJ1-1; the match to TRBD1 covers 7 bases. Trimming at V came to 2 bases and at J to 1 base, leaving 7 bases not matched to a gene. The length of the CDR3 is 16 residues. The V gene's germline CDR1 is ENHRY and CDR2 SYGVKD. Here the CDR3 DNA reads TGTGCCATCAGTGAGAAAGTGCAGGGGGGGAACACTGAAGCTTTCTTT. It specifies CAISEKVQGGNTEAFF.

This clonotype has just one count. One end of the junction varies from germline; a read error may be responsible. This rearrangement joins TRBV18 to TRBJ1-5; D is ambiguous. Per germline, CDR1 KGHSH and CDR2 LQKENI. The CDR3 extends over 14 amino acids. The CDR3 protein is CASAPSNSNQPQHF. CDR3 DNA: TGTGCCAGCGCACCATCGAATAGCAATCAGCCCCAGCATTTT.

The V gene is TRBV5-1, the J gene TRBJ2-5; D may be TRBD1 (7 bases). V shed 1 base and J shed 2 bases, with 15 bases lying between them. CDR1 and CDR2 (germline): SGHRS, YFSETQ. The CDR3 loop spans 16 amino acids. DNA of the CDR3: TGCGCCAGCAGCTTGCAGCGCAGGGGGACTCAAGAGACCCAGTACTTC. Its protein is CASSLQRRGTQETQYF.

The rearrangement uses TRBV20-1 and TRBJ1-3; D may be TRBD1 (5 bases). V gave up 6 bases and J gave up 1 base, with 13 bases separating them. The CDR3 has 14 amino acids. Per the germline V gene, CDR1 is DFQATT and CDR2 is SNEGSKA (reference sequence). CDR3 loop: CSARDGTSGNTIYF. The CDR3 DNA is TGCAGTGCGAGGGACGGGACGTCTGGAAACACCATATATTTT.

This clonotype was found many times. At one end, the junction sequence differs from germline, possibly due to a read error. The gene calls are TRBV18 and TRBJ1-1; possible D gene TRBD1, 5 bases. CDR3 length: 13 residues. Germline CDR1 reads KGHSH; CDR2 reads LQKENI. CDR3: CASSPGRGSQPSF. In DNA, the CDR3 is TGTGCCAGCTCACCGGGAAGGGGCAGTCAACCGAGCTTT.

In this sample, this clonotype turned up a few times. The chain has TRBV5-1 and TRBJ2-1; unclear D gene. Trimming removed 2 bases at V and 8 bases at J, with 11 bases between. CDR1 and CDR2 from the germline V gene are SGHRS and YFSETQ. The CDR3 spans 13 residues. This CDR3 reads CASSLLSWDEQFF. CDR3 sequence (DNA): TGCGCCAGCAGCTTACTGAGCTGGGATGAGCAGTTCTTC.

Note on this clonotype: An end of the junction does not agree with germline; a read error may underlie this. V is TRBV7-9 and J is TRBJ2-5; D remains unclear. CDR1 is SEHNR and CDR2 is FQNEAQ in the germline V gene (reference sequence). This CDR3 has 11 amino acids. CDR3 amino acids: CASSLALPTEF. The CDR3 nucleotides are TGTGCCAGCAGCTTAGCGTTACCCACCGAATTC.

CDR3 sequence reads: CASSQEIGRSPLHF. The DNA of the CDR3 is TGTGCCAGCAGCCAAGAGATCGGGCGGTCACCCCTCCACTTT. This chain links TRBV14 with TRBJ1-6; no clear D gene. Trimming pared 0 bases from V and 10 bases from J, leaving 10 bases between. Germline lookup yields CDR1 SGHDN and CDR2 FVKESK. The CDR3 has 14 amino acids.

This clonotype was counted only a few times. The chain carries TRBV6-2 or TRBV6-3 and TRBJ2-2, with a weak D call TRBD2 (5 bases). Germline V gene sequence: CDR1 MNHEY, CDR2 SVGEGT. The CDR3 spans 14 residues. Deletions cut 7 bases from V and 1 base from J, with 10 bases between. The CDR3 spells CASNRAENTGELFF. Written as DNA, the CDR3 is TGTGCCAGCAACAGAGCGGAGAACACCGGGGAGCTGTTTTTT.

This sequence joins TRBV6-2 or TRBV6-3 and TRBJ2-7; 14 bases are a match to TRBD2. With 6 bases clipped from V and 0 bases from J, the junction kept 10 bases outside the gene matches. This CDR3 has 18 residues. Per germline, CDR1 MNHEY and CDR2 SVGEGT. The CDR3 is CASRPGLAGAGASYEQYF. The CDR3 DNA reads as TGTGCCAGCAGACCGGGACTAGCGGGAGCGGGGGCCTCCTACGAGCAGTACTTC.

This clonotype was observed many times. The chain uses TRBV5-1 and TRBJ2-5, with D possibly being TRBD2 (5 bases). The CDR3 spans 12 residues. In germline, CDR1 is SGHRS, CDR2 YFSETQ. V was shortened by 4 bases and J by 2 bases, with 6 bases between the two germline ends. DNA of the CDR3: TGCGCCAGCAGCGGCGGGCAAGAGACCCAGTACTTC. It specifies CASSGGQETQYF.

This clonotype was seen a handful of times. The chain recombines TRBV9 with TRBJ2-7, with a tentative D call TRBD1 (5 bases). CDR3 size: 12 residues. V was pared by 2 bases and J by 5 bases, with 8 bases between. Germline V gene lookup returns CDR1 SGDLS and CDR2 YYNGEE. The CDR3 is CASSVTGHEQYF. In DNA form, the CDR3 reads TGTGCCAGCAGCGTCACAGGCCACGAGCAGTACTTC. The whole variable domain, filled in from reference TRBV9 and TRBJ2-7, reads DSGVTQTPKHLITATGQRVTLRCSPRSGDLSVYWYQQSLDQGLQFLIQYYNGEERAKGNILERFSAQQFPDLHSELNLSSLELGDSALYFCASSVTGHEQYFGPGTRLTVT.

The chain uses TRBV7-2 and TRBJ1-3; possibly TRBD1 for D (5 bases). The V gene lost 1 base and the J gene lost 0 bases, with 10 bases spanning the gap. The CDR3 totals 16 residues. CDR1 is SGHTA and CDR2 is FQGNSA in the germline V gene. CDR3 bases: TGTGCCAGCAGCTTAGTCAGACAGTCCTCTGGAAACACCATATATTTT. Amino acid sequence: CASSLVRQSSGNTIYF.

The chain recombines TRBV27 with TRBJ2-7; possible D gene TRBD2, 6 bases. Germline CDR1 MNHEY, CDR2 SMNVEV (reference sequence). This CDR3 is 14 amino acids long. Between the trimmed V and J ends, which lost 7 bases and 5 bases, there was a span of 18 bases. The CDR3 DNA is TGTGCCAGCAATCCTCGGCTGGGGACTCACGAGCAGTACTTC. Amino acid sequence: CASNPRLGTHEQYF.

The chain employs TRBV18 and TRBJ2-7; possible D gene TRBD2, 6 bases. CDR1 KGHSH and CDR2 LQKENI come from the germline V gene. This CDR3 is 16 amino acids long. Deletions cut 1 base from V and 4 bases from J, with 17 bases between. The CDR3 reads CASSPLRDGSSYEQYF. CDR3 sequence (DNA): TGTGCCAGCTCACCACTGCGGGACGGCTCTTCTTACGAGCAGTACTTC.

The chain links TRBV11-2 to TRBJ2-1, with D maybe TRBD1 (6 bases). There are 13 residues in the CDR3. The germline V gene has CDR1 SGHAT and CDR2 FQNNGV. The V end lost 1 base, the J end lost 12 bases, and 13 bases lay between the germline ends. CDR3 nucleotide sequence: TGTGCCAGCAGCTTAGGACAGGCGCTGGGGCAGTTCTTC. This sequence encodes CASSLGQALGQFF.

This clonotype was detected a few times. This chain joins TRBV20-1 and TRBJ2-7; D uncertain. Germline lookup yields CDR1 DFQATT and CDR2 SNEGSKA (reference sequence). The CDR3 is 12 amino acids. Between the trimmed V and J ends, which lost 5 bases and 5 bases, there was a span of 13 bases. CDR3 sequence: CSAGVASDEQYF. Here the CDR3 DNA reads TGCAGTGCTGGGGTCGCGAGTGACGAGCAGTACTTC.

This clonotype has ten or more counts. The chain employs TRBV7-9 and TRBJ2-1, with D uncertain. Germline assignment: CDR1 SEHNR and CDR2 FQNEAQ (reference sequence). This CDR3 region has 12 residues. Deletions cut 1 base from V and 10 bases from J, with 8 bases between. Written as DNA, the CDR3 is TGTGCCAGCAGCTTAGTGTTGTCCGAGCAGTTCTTC. This sequence encodes CASSLVLSEQFF.